This T cell receptor beta chain was sequenced during a study of Ad26.COV2.S vaccination and SARS-CoV-2 variants. Treatment defined: some 20 received Ad26.COV2.S at low or high dose, single or two shots; about 5 received placebo; per-sample allocation not given. The samples were gathered on day 63 after the first injection of vaccine or placebo. What was given as vaccine was an Ad26 vector encoding Wuhan-strain SARS-CoV-2 spike. Libraries were prepared by immunoSEQ multiplex PCR; TCRdb keeps only in-frame clonotypes and omits some of them. The sample lists 350,000 to 600,000 clones, roughly nine tenths occurring once. The study's findings and limits: Breadth and depth estimates from TCRs may understate total T cell responses. Vaccine and placebo groups showed comparable non-spike TCR breadth. After vaccination, reports described spike-specific CD8+ and CD4+ T cell responses as showing substantial breadth.

Unmatched junction bases numbered 4, after V lost 7 bases and J lost 2 bases. In germline, CDR1 is SGHTA, CDR2 FQGNSA. This CDR3 is built from 14 residues. Comments on this clone: Antigen: not known.

This TCR was recovered from a person aged 18-65 years who received the Ad26.COV2.S COVID-19 vaccine or a placebo. The chain couples TRBV7-2 to TRBJ2-7, with 11 nucleotides matching TRBD1. The starting material was peripheral blood, obtained in a trial of Ad26.COV2.S vaccine versus placebo. Here the CDR3 reads CASNRDRGTYEQYF. CDR3 nucleotide sequence: TGTGCCAGCAACCGGGACAGGGGGACCTACGAGCAGTACTTC.